A selection of T cell receptor beta chains follows, all from one sample in a study of blood T cells in healthy people across ages. TCRdb recomputed calls from the 5' RACE reads with MiXCR, one row per CDR3 protein. The sample shows approximately 800,000 distinct CDR3 sequences, about 45% of them seen only once. Sample: blood. These receptors came from a man older than 75 in good health. The CDR3 runs from the conserved cysteine through the conserved F or W. Fields, in order: V gene, CDR3 length, clone size, D gene, J gene, CDR3 protein, CDR3 DNA. The D gene is left open where the match is weak. Clone size is shown for a subset of rows, as once, few, many or a class of expanded clone.

>TRBV12-3/TRBV12-4|15|few|.|TRBJ1-2
CASSLASNFGQGYTF
TGTGCCAGCAGTTTAGCGTCAAACTTCGGCCAAGGCTACACCTTC
>TRBV15|12|.|.|TRBJ1-6
CATSRGSSPLHF
TGTGCCACCAGCAGAGGAAGTTCACCCCTCCACTTT
>TRBV7-9|14|once|.|TRBJ2-1
CASSLTRLYNEQFF
TGTGCCAGCAGCTTAACGCGGCTCTACAATGAGCAGTTCTTC
>TRBV28|15|many|TRBD1|TRBJ1-1
CASSDRGWKNTEAFF
TGTGCCAGCAGTGACAGGGGTTGGAAGAACACTGAAGCTTTCTTT
>TRBV20-1|12|few|.|TRBJ2-5
CSARVGKETQYF
TGCAGTGCTAGAGTTGGAAAAGAGACCCAGTACTTC
>TRBV5-1|15|few|TRBD1|TRBJ2-1
CASARSGTGQDEQFF
TGCGCCAGCGCCCGGAGCGGGACAGGGCAGGATGAGCAGTTCTTC
>TRBV7-9|15|few|.|TRBJ2-7
CASSITGSASYEQYF
TGTGCCAGCAGCATAACAGGGTCGGCCTCCTACGAGCAGTACTTC
>TRBV20-1|15|few|.|TRBJ2-5
CSARVGGPYQETQYF
TGCAGTGCTAGAGTGGGGGGACCGTATCAAGAGACCCAGTACTTC
>TRBV3-1|15|few|.|TRBJ2-5
CASSQAGGAGETQYF
TGTGCCAGCAGCCAAGCGGGTGGGGCTGGAGAGACCCAGTACTTC
>TRBV12-3/TRBV12-4|14|few|.|TRBJ2-7
CASSLVSSQDEQYF
TGTGCCAGCAGTTTAGTTTCCAGTCAGGACGAGCAGTACTTC
>TRBV29-1|15|many|.|TRBJ2-5
CSVLGVIDRQETQYF
TGCAGCGTATTGGGGGTAATAGACAGACAAGAGACCCAGTACTTC
>TRBV20-1|12|.|TRBD1|TRBJ2-1
CSAGTAYNEQFF
TGCAGTGCTGGGACAGCGTACAATGAGCAGTTCTTC
>TRBV20-1|12|.|TRBD1|TRBJ1-2
CSASRGGDAYTF
TGTAGTGCTAGCAGAGGGGGCGATGCCTACACCTTC
>TRBV30|14|few|.|TRBJ2-4
CAWKESLAKNIQYF
TGTGCCTGGAAAGAGTCCTTAGCCAAAAACATTCAGTACTTC
>TRBV25-1|13|.|.|TRBJ2-7
CASSEYSNYEQYF
TGTGCCAGCAGTGAATATTCGAACTACGAGCAGTACTTC
>TRBV4-1|15|.|TRBD1|TRBJ2-7
CASSQGQGAKDEQYF
TGCGCCAGCAGCCAAGGACAGGGGGCGAAAGACGAGCAGTACTTC
>TRBV11-1|15|.|.|TRBJ1-1
CASGPFRQFNTEAFF
TGTGCCAGCGGGCCATTCCGACAGTTCAACACTGAAGCTTTCTTT
>TRBV28|15|few|.|TRBJ2-4
CASRQDEQRPRIQYF
TGTGCCAGCAGGCAGGACGAGCAGCGCCCCAGGATTCAGTACTTC
>TRBV29-1|15|.|.|TRBJ2-3
CSAPMGRGARDTQYF
TGCAGCGCCCCAATGGGTCGGGGGGCACGAGATACGCAGTATTTT
>TRBV5-1|17|.|TRBD1|TRBJ2-5
CASSLYSMTGDQETQYF
TGCGCCAGCAGCTTGTACTCGATGACAGGGGACCAAGAGACCCAGTACTTC
>TRBV29-1|12|.|.|TRBJ2-1
CSVGETYNEQFF
TGCAGCGTTGGGGAAACCTACAATGAGCAGTTCTTC
>TRBV10-3|15|.|.|TRBJ2-2
CAILPSAQPAGELFF
TGTGCCATACTCCCCAGTGCACAGCCCGCCGGGGAGCTGTTTTTT
>TRBV2|17|.|TRBD2|TRBJ2-4
CASSEVLAGGFWDIQYF
TGTGCCAGCAGTGAAGTTTTAGCGGGAGGGTTTTGGGACATTCAGTACTTC
>TRBV20-1|15|few|.|TRBJ2-3
CSARAEQGPTDTQYF
TGCAGTGCTAGAGCGGAGCAGGGGCCCACAGATACGCAGTATTTT
>TRBV4-1|18|.|TRBD2|TRBJ2-5
CASSEEGCGGRLRETQYF
TGCGCCAGCAGCGAAGAGGGGTGTGGCGGGAGGCTTAGAGAGACCCAGTACTTC
>TRBV7-2|13|.|TRBD1|TRBJ1-1
CASSDRGNTEAFF
TGTGCCAGCAGCGACAGGGGGAACACTGAAGCTTTCTTT
>TRBV11-3|13|few|.|TRBJ2-7
CASSLVSAVEQYF
TGTGCCAGCAGCTTAGTCTCAGCGGTCGAGCAGTACTTC
>TRBV6-1|15|.|.|TRBJ2-4
CASSEGRMGGNIQYF
TGTGCCAGCAGTGAAGGCCGGATGGGGGGAAACATTCAGTACTTC
>TRBV2|13|few|TRBD1|TRBJ2-7
CASSNRQGSEQYF
TGTGCCAGCAGTAACCGACAGGGTTCCGAGCAGTACTTC
>TRBV21-1|14|.|.|TRBJ1-3
CASSKVSGGNTIYF
TGTGCCAGCAGCAAAGTAAGTGGTGGAAACACCATATATTTT
>TRBV10-3|16|.|.|TRBJ2-2
CAISESVGRGGGELFF
TGTGCCATCAGTGAGTCGGTGGGAAGAGGAGGCGGGGAGCTGTTTTTT
>TRBV4-3|14|.|.|TRBJ2-3
CASSRIQGTDTQYF
TGCGCCAGCAGCCGGATCCAGGGTACAGATACGCAGTATTTT
>TRBV12-3/TRBV12-4|12|.|TRBD2|TRBJ2-7
CASRGLDYEQYF
TGTGCCAGCAGGGGACTAGACTACGAGCAGTACTTC
>TRBV24-1|14|.|.|TRBJ2-1
CATSDLMKGDEQFF
TGTGCCACCAGTGATTTGATGAAAGGGGATGAGCAGTTCTTC
>TRBV28|14|once|.|TRBJ2-7
CASQRPAGRGEQYF
TGTGCCAGCCAAAGACCGGCGGGTCGAGGGGAGCAGTACTTC
>TRBV7-2|15|few|.|TRBJ1-3
CASSQGAMAGNTIYF
TGTGCCAGCAGTCAGGGCGCTATGGCCGGAAACACCATATATTTT